The next 21 T cell receptor beta chains were all read from a single sample in a study of blood T cell repertoires in COVID-19 (dated by TCRdb to 2020 to 2022). The receptor library was made with the immunoSEQ multiplex PCR assay. In TCRdb, the immuneACCESS table is reduced to in-frame sequences with V and J assigned. These tables do not hold every clone; where another copy was compared, an unresolved V gene accounts for under half, and the others remain unexplained. In all, the sample holds some 180,000 clones, and 86% of those were seen once. The ten largest clones represent 20% to 25% of the sample. The sequenced sample was PBMCs or T cells enriched from blood (not recorded which). The receptors shown here come from a middle-aged woman in a cohort exposed to, infected with or recovered from COVID-19 (not recorded which).

The chain has TRBV5-5 and TRBJ1-6; D is ambiguous. The CDR3 covers 14 residues. Trimming removed 2 bases from V and 10 bases from J, with 13 bases in between. The germline gives CDR1 SGHKS, CDR2 YYEKEE (reference sequence). CDR3 coding DNA: TGTGCCAGCAGCTTCTTTGGTCAGAGGTCACCCCTCCACTTT. This gives the protein CASSFFGQRSPLHF. The whole variable domain, filled in from reference TRBV5-5 and TRBJ1-6, reads DAGVTQSPTHLIKTRGQQVTLRCSPISGHKSVSWYQQVLGQGPQFIFQYYEKEERGRGNFPDRFSARQFPNYSSELNVNALLLGDSALYLCASSFFGQRSPLHFGNGTRLTVT.

This sequence joins TRBV7-9 and TRBJ2-7; TRBD2 matches 8 bases. The CDR3 runs to 15 residues. Trimming cost V 7 bases and J 4 bases; bases outside gene matches: 12. Germline CDR1 SEHNR, CDR2 FQNEAQ (reference sequence). The CDR3 coding sequence is TGTGCCAGCACCCCAGAGCGGGAGTGGGGTTACGAGCAGTACTTC. It yields the protein CASTPEREWGYEQYF.

DNA of the CDR3: TGTGCCAGCAGCTTAGAGGGACAAACTAATGAAAAACTGTTTTTT. Residues: CASSLEGQTNEKLFF. The V and J genes are TRBV7-2 and TRBJ1-4, with D possibly TRBD1 on 6 matching bases. The CDR3 length is 15 residues. Germline lookup yields CDR1 SGHTA and CDR2 FQGNSA. V gave up 1 base and J gave up 1 base, with 7 bases separating them.

This sequence joins TRBV7-9 and TRBJ2-7; 9 bases are a match to TRBD1. The CDR3 spans 15 residues. After removal of 5 bases from V and 5 bases from J, the junction contained 10 bases not matched to a gene. Looked up from germline, CDR1 is SEHNR and CDR2 is FQNEAQ (reference sequence). This CDR3 is CASSTQTGGWDEQYF. DNA of the CDR3: TGTGCCAGCAGCACGCAAACAGGGGGCTGGGACGAGCAGTACTTC.

The chain is built from TRBV2 and TRBJ2-3; TRBD2 agrees at 11 bases. Unmatched junction bases numbered 5, after V lost 3 bases and J lost 0 bases. The CDR3 is made up of 17 amino acids. Germline CDR1 reads SNHLY; CDR2 reads FYNNEI. Written as DNA, the CDR3 is TGTGCCAGCAGTGAGGTAGCGGGGGGGCCTAGCACAGATACGCAGTATTTT. Protein: CASSEVAGGPSTDTQYF.

This clone was seen repeatedly, ten times or more. The chain carries TRBV6-2 or TRBV6-3 and TRBJ2-5; TRBD2 matches at 10 bases. The CDR3 runs to 15 residues. V trimming: 5 bases; J trimming: 2 bases; junction bases outside the gene matches: 5. Germline V gene data show CDR1 as MNHEY and CDR2 as SVGEGT. Here the CDR3 DNA reads TGTGCCAGCAGTCCCGGACTAGCGGAACAAGAGACCCAGTACTTC. Amino acid sequence: CASSPGLAEQETQYF.

The chain employs TRBV13 and TRBJ2-4; 7 bases match TRBD2. In germline, CDR1 is PRHDT, CDR2 FYEKMQ (reference sequence). The CDR3 covers 16 residues. Trimming took 2 bases from V and 4 from J; bases not matched to a gene: 8. In nucleotides, the CDR3 is TGTGCCAGCAGCTTAATAGCGGGTTCGAATAAAAACATTCAGTACTTC. This encodes CASSLIAGSNKNIQYF.

This clone was seen more than once but under ten times. The chain has TRBV5-1 and TRBJ2-7, with 7 bases identical to TRBD1. The CDR3 length is 13 residues. CDR1 is SGHRS, CDR2 YFSETQ, per germline. The J segment lost 3 bases and the V segment lost 2 bases, leaving 2 bases of the junction unmatched. The CDR3 DNA sequence: TGCGCCAGCAGCTTCGACAGGGTCTACGAGCAGTACTTC. Protein sequence: CASSFDRVYEQYF.

The chain links TRBV6-4 to TRBJ2-1, with D possibly matching TRBD1 (6 bases). The V gene lost 4 bases and the J gene lost 5 bases, with 15 bases spanning the gap. CDR1 MRHNA and CDR2 SNTAGT come from the germline V gene. The CDR3 is 15 residues long. As DNA, the CDR3 is TGTGCCAGCAGTGTCGTGGCAGGGGCTAACAATGAGCAGTTCTTC. Protein product: CASSVVAGANNEQFF.

The V call is TRBV4-1, the J call TRBJ2-1, with 10 bases that match TRBD2. The V gene end was trimmed by 0 bases and the J gene end by 7 bases; junction bases not matched to a gene: 6. Germline assignment: CDR1 MGHRA and CDR2 YSYEKL. CDR3 size: 16 residues. The CDR3 nucleotides read TGCGCCAGCAGCCAAGATCGGGGACTAGCGAGGAATGAGCAGTTCTTC. Encoded protein: CASSQDRGLARNEQFF.

The sample holds one count of this clone. The rearrangement links TRBV7-7 to TRBJ2-1; 7 positions match TRBD1. V lost 5 bases and J lost 0; bases outside the gene matches: 4. The CDR3 length is 15 residues. Germline CDR1 is SSHAT and CDR2 is FNYEAQ (reference sequence). In nucleotides, the CDR3 is TGTGCCAGCAGCCCCGGGGACAGCTCCTACAATGAGCAGTTCTTC. It is translated as CASSPGDSSYNEQFF.

This clone turned up a few times. This chain links TRBV18 with TRBJ2-1; D is ambiguous. This CDR3 region has 14 residues. Germline loops: CDR1 KGHSH, CDR2 LQKENI. Trimming took off 4 bases at V and 8 bases at J, with 15 bases between the two ends. DNA of the CDR3: TGTGCCAGCTCACAACAATTTACCTTGGATGAGCAGTTCTTC. Translating it yields CASSQQFTLDEQFF.

The chain has TRBV10-2 and TRBJ1-1; no firm D call. V gave up 8 bases and J gave up 4 bases, with 5 bases separating them. The CDR3 sequence is 10 residues long. Germline-derived CDR1 and CDR2 are WSHSY and SAAADI. DNA for the CDR3: TGCGCCAGCGTCGGCACTGAAGCTTTCTTT. Translating gives CASVGTEAFF.

The V and J genes are TRBV5-4 and TRBJ2-2, with TRBD1 matching over 8 bases. Germline lookup yields CDR1 SGHNT and CDR2 YYREEE (reference sequence). V lost 4 bases and J lost 4; bases outside the gene matches: 9. CDR3 length: 16 amino acids. CDR3 protein: CASSGGQGRSTGELFF. CDR3 DNA sequence: TGTGCCAGCAGCGGAGGACAGGGAAGGTCCACCGGGGAGCTGTTTTTT.

The chain carries TRBV11-2 and TRBJ2-7; D not certain. The CDR3 sequence is 14 residues long. Per germline, CDR1 SGHAT and CDR2 FQNNGV. Trimming removed 5 bases at V and 6 bases at J, with 17 bases between. The CDR3 is CASSPLWIASEQYF. For the CDR3, the DNA is TGTGCCAGCAGCCCGCTGTGGATAGCATCCGAGCAGTACTTC. The full variable domain, in which reference TRBV11-2 and TRBJ2-7 provide the parts outside the CDR3, is EAGVAQSPRYKIIEKRQSVAFWCNPISGHATLYWYQQILGQGPKLLIQFQNNGVVDDSQLPKDRFSAERLKGVDSTLKIQPAKLEDSAVYLCASSPLWIASEQYFGPGTRLTVT.

CDR3 nucleotides: TGTGCCAGCAGCCCCCGACAGGGGACTAACTATGGCTACACCTTC. Amino acids: CASSPRQGTNYGYTF. This chain links TRBV5-4 with TRBJ1-2; 8 nucleotides align to TRBD1. V was pared by 4 bases and J by 0 bases, with 5 bases of the junction left unmatched. This CDR3 comprises 15 residues. The germline CDR1 and CDR2 sequences are SGHNT and YYREEE (reference sequence).

This clone was counted once. The rearrangement uses TRBV7-9 and TRBJ2-7, with D hard to call. With 5 bases removed from V and 3 bases from J, the gap between germline ends came to 11 bases. CDR3 length: 13 residues. Germline-derived CDR1 and CDR2 are SEHNR and FQNEAQ (reference sequence). CDR3 sequence reads: CASSPGGLYEQYF. CDR3 coding DNA: TGTGCCAGCAGCCCCGGTGGGCTCTACGAGCAGTACTTC.

The V gene is TRBV11-3, the J gene TRBJ1-1; a possible D gene is TRBD1 (5 bases). Germline loops: CDR1 SGHNT, CDR2 YENEEA. Deletions cut 5 bases from V and 6 bases from J, with 22 bases between. This CDR3 comprises 16 residues. The CDR3 DNA is TGTGCCAGCAGCCGGAGGGGAAGTTATCGAAGGCCTGAAGCTTTCTTT. This encodes CASSRRGSYRRPEAFF.

This chain links TRBV24-1 with TRBJ2-3; D is undetermined. CDR1 and CDR2 from the germline V gene are KGHDR and SFDVKD. The ends were cut back, 9 bases at V and 1 base at J, with 16 bases in the middle. The CDR3 loop spans 15 amino acids. The CDR3 region has the DNA TGTGCCACCTCGATGACGTCACGGGGCACAGATACGCAGTATTTT. It specifies CATSMTSRGTDTQYF.

The chain combines TRBV18 with TRBJ1-1; D not certain. CDR3 length equals 14 residues. The germline V gene encodes CDR1 KGHSH and CDR2 LQKENI. Trimming removed 4 bases at V and 0 bases at J, with 9 bases between. In DNA, the CDR3 is TGTGCCAGCTCACTCGCCCGGGTGAACACTGAAGCTTTCTTT. Protein sequence: CASSLARVNTEAFF.

The CDR3 sequence: CASSGEGEINLQYF. The CDR3 DNA sequence: TGTGCCAGCAGTGGAGAGGGGGAAATTAATTTGCAGTACTTC. V is TRBV7-9 and J is TRBJ2-7, with D possibly matching TRBD1 (6 bases). The V and J ends lost 6 bases and 9 bases respectively, with 21 bases between them. The CDR3 is 14 residues long. Germline V gene data show CDR1 as SEHNR and CDR2 as FQNEAQ (reference sequence).